This T cell receptor beta chain was observed in a study of T cells after somatic rescue of genetic block (TCRdb year 2020). Some background on the complete study: What the study looked at was long-term robustness, specifically in a T-cell system that came about through somatic rescue of a genetic block in T-cell development.

Library creation used the immunoSEQ multiplex PCR assay. TCRdb mirrors the immuneACCESS table, restricted to in-frame sequences. Some clones are absent from its copies; in checked studies, under half trace to an unresolved V gene, and the reason for the others is unknown. This sample comprises 45,000 to 55,000 clones, approximately 96% of them detected only once. Roughly 0.077% of the sample goes to the ten largest clones. In the case of this clone: The antigen it recognizes is unknown. Per-nucleotide qualities are absent, and no much larger clonotype sits a single base away.

Trimmed from V: 5 bases; trimmed from J: 1 base; junction bases lacking a gene match: 4. Sequences SGHAT (CDR1) and FQNNGV (CDR2) are obtained from the germline V gene. Measured from the cysteine to the phenylalanine, the CDR3 is 15 residues long. Left in the record is the CDR3 DNA by itself, 45 bases read in frame from the first base. This receptor was obtained from a child in the first two years of life. Sequencing input: peripheral blood mononuclear cells (PBMCs). The chain joins TRBV11-2 to TRBJ1-1; TRBD1 fits 10 bases in the junction. CDR3 protein: CASSRTGGTNTEAFF. DNA sequence: TGTGCCAGCAGCAGGACAGGGGGTACGAACACTGAAGCTTTCTTT.